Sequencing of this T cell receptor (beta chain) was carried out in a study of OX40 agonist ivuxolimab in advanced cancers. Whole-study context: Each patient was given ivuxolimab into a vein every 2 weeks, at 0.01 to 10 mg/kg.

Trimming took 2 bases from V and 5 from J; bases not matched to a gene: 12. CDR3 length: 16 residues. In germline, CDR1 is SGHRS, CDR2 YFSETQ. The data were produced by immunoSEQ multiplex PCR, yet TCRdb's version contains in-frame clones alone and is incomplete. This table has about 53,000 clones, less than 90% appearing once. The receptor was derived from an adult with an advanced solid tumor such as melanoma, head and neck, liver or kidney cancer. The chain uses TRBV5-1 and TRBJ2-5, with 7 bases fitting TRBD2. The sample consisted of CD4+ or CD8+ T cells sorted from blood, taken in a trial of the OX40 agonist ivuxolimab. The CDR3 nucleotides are TGCGCCAGCAGCTTCTCGGGGGGAGTGATCCAGGAGACCCAGTACTTC. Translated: CASSFSGGVIQETQYF.